This T cell receptor beta chain was documented in a study of vaccination effects on CD4 cells after COVID-19 (dated by TCRdb to 2021 to 2024). Background for the entire study: Two doses of either the BNT162b2 or the mRNA-1273 mRNA SARS-CoV-2 vaccine were administered to participants. The study compared SARS-CoV-2 spike-specific CD4+ TCR repertoires before and after mRNA vaccination in COVID-19 convalescent patients and infection-naive vaccine recipients. Altogether, around 9 COVID-19 convalescent patients and a handful of SARS-CoV-2-naive healthy vaccine recipients made up the full study. Cultures from other donors in the study were sequenced using the Oncomine TCR Beta short-read assay on an Illumina iSeq 100.

Here is what the overall study found, with its caveats: The study was limited by a small number of convalescent patients, and early post-infection timepoints were lacking. Clones induced by infection and clones induced by vaccination both contracted markedly at late timepoints after vaccination, which fits with T cell responses waning over time. In healthy vaccine recipients, vaccine-induced clones were almost all SARS-CoV-2 mono-reactive, with only 1 of 255 cross-reactive with common cold coronaviruses.

Comment on this clone: Its antigen is currently not known. No qualities accompany the bases; no much larger clone lies one base away.

The CDR1 and CDR2 encoded by the germline V gene are SGHAT and FQNNGV. V gives up 2 bases and J gives up 5 bases, and the segment between their germline ends measures 18 bases. The CDR3 has 16 amino acids, counting the end cysteine and phenylalanine. Only CDR3 DNA is held: 48 bases, read in frame from base 1. In the ViraFEST assay, PBMC were stimulated with viral peptide pools, and antigen-specific CD4+ T cell clonotypes were then identified by expansion using TCR sequencing. After 10 to 11 days of culture, CD4+ T cells were isolated with the EasySep CD4+ T cell isolation kit. None of the healthy vaccine recipients had a prior SARS-CoV-2 infection, which was confirmed by nucleocapsid antibody tests that came back negative both before and after vaccination. Each well held 1.5 million to 2.5 million PBMC cultured in IMDM containing around 5.1% human AB serum, 8.5 to 10 IU/ml IL-2 and gentamicin, along with approximately 10 ug/ml peptides. Half of the culture medium was replaced with fresh IL-2-containing medium on days 3 and 7. Unless noted otherwise, every peptide stimulation condition was cultured in triplicate wells. Using Ficoll-Paque Plus gradient centrifugation, PBMC were separated from whole blood and then either used fresh or cryopreserved at -140C. The spike proteins of SARS-CoV-2 and of the common cold coronaviruses HCoV-NL63, HCoV-OC43 and HCoV-229E were spanned by overlapping peptide pools. The QIAamp micro DNA kit was used to extract genomic DNA from the cultured CD4+ T cells.

The receptor library was made with the immunoSEQ multiplex PCR assay. TCR beta CDR3 sequencing was performed on DNA from the cultured, isolated CD4+ T cells. Regarding the original processing steps: The analysis removed non-productive TCR sequences, trimmed reads to the CDR3 region, and retained only CDR3s that were 7 or more amino acids long. Antigen-specific clonotypes were identified using the MANAFEST web app by comparison of expansion in peptide wells against reference cultures. Positive clones required FDR<0.05 expansion versus reference and all other wells, odds ratio above 5, and frequency above 0.1% in two replicate wells. Clonotypes significantly expanded in SARS-CoV-2 spike wells and in at least one common cold coronavirus spike condition were defined as cross-reactive. Levenshtein distance calculated with the stringdist R package was used to assess CDR3 similarity, and unrooted trees were constructed with ape in R 3.6.1. The table was pulled from immuneACCESS by TCRdb, which kept in-frame rearrangements only. Such tables lose some clones; where checked, under half of the loss comes from unresolved V genes, and the rest has no known cause. D and trimming come from the DNA, and the V and J calls and clone size come from that table. The sample has approximately 30,000 clones on record, more than 70% of them singletons. 25% to 35% of the sample is held by the ten biggest clonotypes.

This clonotype was obtained from a human donor who received a COVID-19 vaccine. Sequenced here: CD4+ T cells from PBMCs cultured with SARS-CoV-2 spike peptides, sampled before COVID-19 vaccination. Taken with the paper, the label for cell subset or site translates to: SARS-CoV-2 spike overlapping peptide pool stimulation. Recombination connected TRBV11-2 to TRBJ1-1; a tentative D match to TRBD1 spans 5 bases. Here is the DNA: TGTGCCAGCAGCTTATTGGTTGGGACTTCGATGACTGAAGCTTTCTTT. This sequence encodes CASSLLVGTSMTEAFF.